The 17 T cell receptor beta chains below were found in one sample sequenced in a study of OX40 agonist ivuxolimab in advanced cancers. Profiled with immunoSEQ multiplex PCR; TCRdb holds only in-frame clones, not every one. This sample has some 80,000 clones, with 92% found just once. The sequencing here drew on CD4+ or CD8+ T cells sorted from blood, taken in a trial of the OX40 agonist ivuxolimab. These receptors came from an adult with an advanced solid tumor such as melanoma, head and neck, liver or kidney cancer.

V and J are TRBV23-1 and TRBJ1-6; D is ambiguous. TRBV23-1 is noted as an ORF with a role that remains uncertain. V was clipped by 0 bases and J by 8 bases, with 11 bases between them. This CDR3 is 15 amino acids long. The CDR3 spells CASSQSGPDDSPLHF. As DNA, the CDR3 is TGCGCCAGCAGTCAATCAGGCCCCGACGATTCACCCCTCCACTTT.

The chain recombines TRBV7-6 with TRBJ2-7, with a possible D match to TRBD2 (5 bases). From germline, CDR1 is SGHVS and CDR2 FNYEAQ. The CDR3 length is 14 residues. The ends were cut back, 2 bases at V and 5 bases at J, with 13 bases in the middle. The CDR3 protein is CASSLSGLGDEQYF. CDR3 bases: TGTGCCAGCAGCTTATCGGGGTTGGGCGACGAGCAGTACTTC.

The V gene is TRBV7-9, the J gene TRBJ2-7; D might be TRBD1 or TRBD2, each matching 6 bases. Per the germline V gene, CDR1 is SEHNR and CDR2 is FQNEAQ (reference sequence). V dropped 5 bases and J dropped 1 base, with 15 bases sitting between them. This CDR3 region has 15 residues. The CDR3 bases are TGTGCCAGCAGCCCCCCGGGGGCGGGATCCTACGAGCAGTACTTC. Translating gives CASSPPGAGSYEQYF.

This clone was counted a single time. The chain is built from TRBV4-1 and TRBJ1-5; the match to TRBD1 covers 11 bases. This CDR3 region has 18 residues. The V and J ends lost 1 base and 2 bases, in that order; junction bases with no gene match: 7. Germline V gene lookup returns CDR1 MGHRA and CDR2 YSYEKL. CDR3 amino acids: CASSQAGQGAIGNQPQHF. As DNA, the CDR3 is TGCGCCAGCAGCCAAGCCGGACAGGGGGCGATAGGCAATCAGCCCCAGCATTTT.

The chain uses TRBV11-2 and TRBJ2-3; D is unclear. Trimming pared 5 bases from V and 5 bases from J, leaving 8 bases between. CDR3 length: 12 amino acids. CDR1 is SGHAT, CDR2 FQNNGV, per germline. The CDR3 DNA sequence: TGTGCCAGCAGCCTAATCATAGATACGCAGTATTTT. It codes for CASSLIIDTQYF.

The rearrangement joins TRBV9 to TRBJ2-5; D is uncertain. V shed 4 bases and J shed 2 bases, with 9 bases lying between them. This CDR3 comprises 13 residues. Per the germline V gene, CDR1 is SGDLS and CDR2 is YYNGEE. For the CDR3, the DNA is TGTGCCAGCAGCACCATGGGTCAAGAGACCCAGTACTTC. This codes for CASSTMGQETQYF.

The chain is built from TRBV7-2 and TRBJ2-1; 12 nucleotides agree with TRBD2. With V trimmed by 4 bases and J by 4 bases, 5 bases remained unmatched. Germline V CDR1 and CDR2: SGHTA, FQGNSA. The CDR3 runs to 16 residues. CDR3 nucleotide sequence: TGTGCCAGCAGCTCGCTAGCGGGGGGGGTATACAATGAGCAGTTCTTC. Translation gives CASSSLAGGVYNEQFF.

This clone was counted at least ten times. CDR3 nucleotide sequence: TGTGCCAGCAGCCCTGTGAACTATGGCTACACCTTC. Protein: CASSPVNYGYTF. V and J are TRBV5-6 and TRBJ1-2, with D unresolved. Trimming stripped 4 bases from V and 2 bases from J, with 6 bases between. Looked up from germline, CDR1 is SGHDT and CDR2 is YYEEEE. The CDR3 is 12 residues long.

This sequence joins TRBV10-3 and TRBJ2-1; 9 bases align to TRBD2. CDR1 is ENHRY, CDR2 SYGVKD, per germline. V dropped 10 bases and J dropped 8; count of bases not matched to a gene: 12. The CDR3 loop spans 14 amino acids. The CDR3 loop reads CATVGSGGRDEQFF. The CDR3 DNA reads TGTGCCACCGTCGGGAGCGGGGGGAGGGATGAGCAGTTCTTC.

The chain uses TRBV7-3 and TRBJ2-1; TRBD2 aligns across 7 bases. The CDR3 totals 15 residues. V trimming: 5 bases; J trimming: 8 bases; junction bases outside the gene matches: 12. CDR1 is SGHTA, CDR2 FQGTGA, per germline. In DNA, the CDR3 is TGTGCCAGCAGCCTCAAAGGGACTAAGGCTGATGAGCAGTTCTTC. It yields the protein CASSLKGTKADEQFF.

The J gene is TRBJ1-4, the V gene TRBV7-9; D gene unclear. V lost 4 bases and J lost 0, with 12 bases in between. The germline gives CDR1 SEHNR, CDR2 FQNEAQ (reference sequence). The CDR3 is 16 residues long. CDR3 in amino acids: CASSSSDSSTNEKLFF. The CDR3 DNA sequence: TGTGCCAGCAGCTCATCAGACTCTTCAACTAATGAAAAACTGTTTTTT.

The rearrangement links TRBV19 to TRBJ2-1, with 9 positions matching TRBD2. From germline, CDR1 is LNHDA and CDR2 SQIVND (reference sequence). J gave up 4 bases and V 7 bases, and 8 bases lay outside the gene matches. This CDR3 is 15 amino acids long. In DNA, the CDR3 is TGTGCCAGTACCACCGGGACTAGCTCTTACAATGAGCAGTTCTTC. Translating gives CASTTGTSSYNEQFF.

This chain connects TRBV6-1 to TRBJ2-4; 8 bases map to TRBD2. The germline V gene has CDR1 MNHNS and CDR2 SASEGT. This CDR3 has 14 residues. The trim removed 6 bases at V and 4 bases at J, leaving 5 bases unmatched. The CDR3 DNA reads TGTGCCAGCAGGGCGGGGGGCGAGAAAAACATTCAGTACTTC. Translated, it gives CASRAGGEKNIQYF.

The rearrangement joins TRBV11-2 to TRBJ2-2, with D hard to call. CDR3 length: 12 amino acids. Trimming took 5 bases from V and 5 from J, leaving 6 bases between them. CDR1 SGHAT and CDR2 FQNNGV come from the germline V gene. For the CDR3, the DNA is TGTGCCAGCAGCCAACCGACCGGGGAGCTGTTTTTT. Translated, it gives CASSQPTGELFF.

This clone was detected only once. This chain uses TRBV7-9 with TRBJ2-7; the D gene is possibly TRBD1 (5 bases). V dropped 5 bases and J dropped 3 bases, with 14 bases sitting between them. This CDR3 is built from 14 residues. Germline loops: CDR1 SEHNR, CDR2 FQNEAQ (reference sequence). CDR3 sequence reads: CASSPPQGNYEQYF. As DNA, the CDR3 is TGTGCCAGCAGCCCCCCCCAGGGCAACTACGAGCAGTACTTC.

The chain uses TRBV6-6 and TRBJ1-5, with TRBD1 identical over 9 bases. The CDR3 covers 15 residues. Trimming at V came to 0 bases and at J to 6 bases, leaving 3 bases not matched to a gene. Germline values: CDR1 MNHNY, CDR2 SVGAGI (reference sequence). The CDR3 DNA is TGTGCCAGCAGTTACTCGGGACAGGGAGGTCAGCCCCAGCATTTT. It translates to CASSYSGQGGQPQHF.

V usage is TRBV4-3 and J usage is TRBJ2-7, with D tentatively TRBD2 (5 bases). CDR1 and CDR2 from the germline V gene are LGHNA and YSLEER. V was clipped by 1 base and J by 0 bases, with 7 bases between them. This CDR3 is 14 amino acids long. The CDR3 region is CASSQGTSSYEQYF. CDR3 coding DNA: TGCGCCAGCAGCCAAGGAACTAGCTCCTACGAGCAGTACTTC.